Listed below are T cell receptor beta chains from one sample, sequenced in a study of CD8 T cells in Susac syndrome. TCRdb analysed the immunoSEQ multiplex PCR reads with MiXCR anew, one entry per CDR3 protein. Here the sample spans about 430,000 distinct CDR3 sequences, approximately 85% being singletons. The sequencing sample was made of CD8+ T cells from PBMCs. Receptors were obtained from a human donor with multiple sclerosis. The CDR3 runs from the conserved cysteine through the conserved F or W. Fields, in order: J gene, clone size, CDR3 length, D gene, V gene, CDR3 DNA, CDR3 protein. A D gene is named only where the DNA matches it firmly. Size is stated for part of the rows, as once, few or many counts, or as a class when the clone is expanded.

J gene: TRBJ2-1
clone size: NA
CDR3 length: 13
D gene: NA
V gene: TRBV5-1
CDR3 DNA: TGCGCCAGCAGCTTTTCCCCCACTAATGAGCAGTTCTTC
CDR3 protein: CASSFSPTNEQFF

J gene: TRBJ2-7
clone size: NA
CDR3 length: 14
D gene: NA
V gene: TRBV27
CDR3 DNA: TGTGCCAGCAGTTTATCTGGAATGACCTACGAGCAGTACTTC
CDR3 protein: CASSLSGMTYEQYF

J gene: TRBJ2-1
clone size: NA
CDR3 length: 16
D gene: TRBD2
V gene: TRBV28
CDR3 DNA: TGTGCCAGCAGCGTTAGCGGGAGGGTGCTCTACAATGAGCAGTTCTTC
CDR3 protein: CASSVSGRVLYNEQFF

J gene: TRBJ2-1
clone size: NA
CDR3 length: 18
D gene: TRBD2
V gene: TRBV6-1
CDR3 DNA: TGTGCCAGCAGTGAAGCCGTTTTCAAAAGCGGGGGGGAAGGTGAGCAGTTCTTC
CDR3 protein: CASSEAVFKSGGEGEQFF

J gene: TRBJ2-3
clone size: NA
CDR3 length: 15
D gene: TRBD2
V gene: TRBV19
CDR3 DNA: TGTGCCAGTAGCCGACTAGCGGGGAGCACAGATACGCAGTATTTT
CDR3 protein: CASSRLAGSTDTQYF

J gene: TRBJ1-1
clone size: NA
CDR3 length: 16
D gene: NA
V gene: TRBV6-1
CDR3 DNA: TGTGCCAGCAGTGAAATAGACAGGACGAAGAACACTGAAGCTTTCTTT
CDR3 protein: CASSEIDRTKNTEAFF

J gene: TRBJ2-2
clone size: NA
CDR3 length: 15
D gene: TRBD2
V gene: TRBV28
CDR3 DNA: TGTGCCAGCACCCTTACGGGAGGGCCGGGCGGGGAGCTGTTTTTT
CDR3 protein: CASTLTGGPGGELFF

J gene: TRBJ2-1
clone size: NA
CDR3 length: 15
D gene: TRBD1
V gene: TRBV27
CDR3 DNA: TGTGCCAGCAGACCGGACAGGGGGCAAGACAATGAGCAGTTCTTC
CDR3 protein: CASRPDRGQDNEQFF

J gene: TRBJ1-6
clone size: once
CDR3 length: 16
D gene: TRBD1
V gene: TRBV20-1
CDR3 DNA: TGCAGTGCTCGTCCCGGGACAGGGGGCGATAATTCACCCCTCCACTTT
CDR3 protein: CSARPGTGGDNSPLHF

J gene: TRBJ2-7
clone size: NA
CDR3 length: 19
D gene: TRBD2
V gene: TRBV14
CDR3 DNA: TGTGCCAGCAGCCAAGACATTCGGACTAGCGGGTTCGACTCCTACGAGCAGTACTTC
CDR3 protein: CASSQDIRTSGFDSYEQYF

J gene: TRBJ2-1
clone size: NA
CDR3 length: 12
D gene: NA
V gene: TRBV20-1
CDR3 DNA: TGCAGTGCTAAGTACGGGGGCAATGAGCAGTTCTTC
CDR3 protein: CSAKYGGNEQFF

J gene: TRBJ2-7
clone size: NA
CDR3 length: 16
D gene: NA
V gene: TRBV14
CDR3 DNA: TGTGCCAGCAGCCAGACGGGGCCAGGGGCGTTCTACGAGCAGTACTTC
CDR3 protein: CASSQTGPGAFYEQYF

J gene: TRBJ2-7
clone size: once
CDR3 length: 15
D gene: TRBD2
V gene: TRBV6-1
CDR3 DNA: TGTGCCAGCAGTGGAGCGACTAGCGGGGGGTACGAGCAGTACTTC
CDR3 protein: CASSGATSGGYEQYF

J gene: TRBJ2-6
clone size: NA
CDR3 length: 16
D gene: NA
V gene: TRBV6-5
CDR3 DNA: TGTGCCAGCAGTTACTCGGCGGCCTCTGGGGCCAACGTCCTGACTTTC
CDR3 protein: CASSYSAASGANVLTF

J gene: TRBJ2-7
clone size: NA
CDR3 length: 13
D gene: NA
V gene: TRBV3-1
CDR3 DNA: TGTGCCAGCAGCCACGGAGGGCCCCACGAGCAGTACTTC
CDR3 protein: CASSHGGPHEQYF

J gene: TRBJ2-7
clone size: NA
CDR3 length: 16
D gene: TRBD2
V gene: TRBV6-6
CDR3 DNA: TGTGCCAGCAGTTACTCGATACCGGGACTAGAGTACGAGCAGTACTTC
CDR3 protein: CASSYSIPGLEYEQYF

J gene: TRBJ1-1
clone size: NA
CDR3 length: 15
D gene: NA
V gene: TRBV7-9
CDR3 DNA: TGTGCCAGCAGCTCCCGCTTGGGAACCAACACTGAAGCTTTCTTT
CDR3 protein: CASSSRLGTNTEAFF

J gene: TRBJ1-6
clone size: NA
CDR3 length: 16
D gene: TRBD1
V gene: TRBV13
CDR3 DNA: TGTGCCAGCAGCTTCGGGGCAGGGGGCGATAATTCACCCCTCCACTTT
CDR3 protein: CASSFGAGGDNSPLHF

J gene: TRBJ2-3
clone size: few
CDR3 length: 17
D gene: TRBD2
V gene: TRBV7-2
CDR3 DNA: TGTGCCAGCAGCTTAGTCCCTAGCGGGGAGTACACAGATACGCAGTATTTT
CDR3 protein: CASSLVPSGEYTDTQYF

J gene: TRBJ2-7
clone size: NA
CDR3 length: 15
D gene: TRBD1
V gene: TRBV27
CDR3 DNA: TGTGCCAGCAGTTTATCGTTGGACAGGGTCTACGAGCAGTACTTC
CDR3 protein: CASSLSLDRVYEQYF

J gene: TRBJ1-4
clone size: NA
CDR3 length: 15
D gene: NA
V gene: TRBV4-1
CDR3 DNA: TGCGCCAGCAGCCAAGATCGGGGGAGGGACGAAAAACTGTTTTTT
CDR3 protein: CASSQDRGRDEKLFF

J gene: TRBJ2-3
clone size: NA
CDR3 length: 16
D gene: TRBD2
V gene: TRBV7-6
CDR3 DNA: TGTGCCAGCAGCTTAGTGCCTAGACTAGCGGGTTATACGCAGTATTTT
CDR3 protein: CASSLVPRLAGYTQYF

J gene: TRBJ2-5
clone size: NA
CDR3 length: 16
D gene: TRBD2
V gene: TRBV11-2
CDR3 DNA: TGTGCCAGCAGCCCGCCGGGACTAGCGGGAGTTGAGACCCAGTACTTC
CDR3 protein: CASSPPGLAGVETQYF

J gene: TRBJ2-1
clone size: NA
CDR3 length: 16
D gene: NA
V gene: TRBV4-1
CDR3 DNA: TGCGCCAGCAGCCACCGGTCCCAACTCTCCTACAATGAGCAGTTCTTC
CDR3 protein: CASSHRSQLSYNEQFF

J gene: TRBJ1-1
clone size: NA
CDR3 length: 15
D gene: TRBD1
V gene: TRBV7-9
CDR3 DNA: TGTGCCAGCAGCTTCCTGACAGGGGGCTTCACTGAAGCTTTCTTT
CDR3 protein: CASSFLTGGFTEAFF

J gene: TRBJ2-2
clone size: NA
CDR3 length: 16
D gene: TRBD1
V gene: TRBV27
CDR3 DNA: TGTGCCAGCAGTTTATCGCAGGGGGCTTGGACCGGGGAGCTGTTTTTT
CDR3 protein: CASSLSQGAWTGELFF

J gene: TRBJ2-5
clone size: NA
CDR3 length: 16
D gene: NA
V gene: TRBV25-1
CDR3 DNA: TGTGCCAGCAGTGAATTTGGGACGGACAACCAAGAGACCCAGTACTTC
CDR3 protein: CASSEFGTDNQETQYF

J gene: TRBJ2-7
clone size: few
CDR3 length: 14
D gene: NA
V gene: TRBV5-1
CDR3 DNA: TGCGCCAGCAGCTTGGCCAGCAGGGCCTACGAGCAGTACTTC
CDR3 protein: CASSLASRAYEQYF

J gene: TRBJ1-2
clone size: NA
CDR3 length: 15
D gene: TRBD1
V gene: TRBV5-4
CDR3 DNA: TGTGCCAGCAGCGGATGGACAGGGGAAGTGGATGGCTACACCTTC
CDR3 protein: CASSGWTGEVDGYTF

J gene: TRBJ2-7
clone size: NA
CDR3 length: 14
D gene: NA
V gene: TRBV27
CDR3 DNA: TGTGCCAGCAGTCCCTCTGGTCAGCCCTACGAGCAGTACTTC
CDR3 protein: CASSPSGQPYEQYF

J gene: TRBJ2-1
clone size: NA
CDR3 length: 14
D gene: TRBD2
V gene: TRBV20-1
CDR3 DNA: TGCAGTGCCCGACCGGGACTAGATTTTGATGAGCAGTTCTTC
CDR3 protein: CSARPGLDFDEQFF

J gene: TRBJ1-5
clone size: NA
CDR3 length: 14
D gene: NA
V gene: TRBV5-5
CDR3 DNA: TGTGCCAGCAGCTTGTATCTGGGCTATCAGCCCCAGCATTTT
CDR3 protein: CASSLYLGYQPQHF

J gene: TRBJ2-1
clone size: NA
CDR3 length: 15
D gene: NA
V gene: TRBV28
CDR3 DNA: TGTGCCAGCAGTTTGTCAGGGGCCACCTACAATGAGCAGTTCTTC
CDR3 protein: CASSLSGATYNEQFF

J gene: TRBJ2-2
clone size: NA
CDR3 length: 14
D gene: NA
V gene: TRBV30
CDR3 DNA: TGTGCCTGGTGTGCGGTAGGGGTCGCCGGGGAGCTGTTTTTT
CDR3 protein: CAWCAVGVAGELFF

J gene: TRBJ2-3
clone size: NA
CDR3 length: 16
D gene: TRBD2
V gene: TRBV19
CDR3 DNA: TGTGCCACTTCCCCCGGGACGGGAGGGCCTACAGATACGCAGTATTTT
CDR3 protein: CATSPGTGGPTDTQYF

J gene: TRBJ1-2
clone size: once
CDR3 length: 15
D gene: NA
V gene: TRBV2
CDR3 DNA: TGTGCCAGCAGTGAGTCCCCCGGCGGGTTATATGGCTACACCTTC
CDR3 protein: CASSESPGGLYGYTF

J gene: TRBJ2-5
clone size: few
CDR3 length: 13
D gene: NA
V gene: TRBV27
CDR3 DNA: TGTGCCAGCAGTTTAGGAGCGGCAGAGACCCAGTACTTC
CDR3 protein: CASSLGAAETQYF

J gene: TRBJ2-7
clone size: once
CDR3 length: 15
D gene: NA
V gene: TRBV11-2
CDR3 DNA: TGTGCCAGCAGCTTAGATGGCGGGCCATTCTACGAGCAGTACTTC
CDR3 protein: CASSLDGGPFYEQYF

J gene: TRBJ1-5
clone size: NA
CDR3 length: 17
D gene: TRBD1
V gene: TRBV24-1
CDR3 DNA: TGTGCCACCAGTGACATAGAGAACGGGACAGGGGTAGAGCCCCAGCATTTT
CDR3 protein: CATSDIENGTGVEPQHF

J gene: TRBJ1-4
clone size: NA
CDR3 length: 15
D gene: NA
V gene: TRBV29-1
CDR3 DNA: TGCAGCGTTGAAATGGCAGGGGTAACTAATGAAAAACTGTTTTTT
CDR3 protein: CSVEMAGVTNEKLFF

J gene: TRBJ2-3
clone size: NA
CDR3 length: 15
D gene: TRBD1
V gene: TRBV5-1
CDR3 DNA: TGCGTCAGCAGCGAGGACAGGGTGGGCCCAGATACGCAGTATTTT
CDR3 protein: CVSSEDRVGPDTQYF

J gene: TRBJ2-2
clone size: NA
CDR3 length: 14
D gene: NA
V gene: TRBV4-1
CDR3 DNA: TGCGCCAGCAGAGAGGCAGCGAACACCGGGGAGCTGTTTTTT
CDR3 protein: CASREAANTGELFF

J gene: TRBJ1-1
clone size: NA
CDR3 length: 13
D gene: NA
V gene: TRBV19
CDR3 DNA: TGTGCCATCATAGGGGGGGGATACACTGAAGCTTTCTTT
CDR3 protein: CAIIGGGYTEAFF

J gene: TRBJ2-1
clone size: NA
CDR3 length: 17
D gene: TRBD1
V gene: TRBV7-6
CDR3 DNA: TGTGCCAGCAGCCCTCTTGAGACAGGGGGCGCGGCCAATGAGCAGTTCTTC
CDR3 protein: CASSPLETGGAANEQFF

J gene: TRBJ1-5
clone size: NA
CDR3 length: 16
D gene: NA
V gene: TRBV3-1
CDR3 DNA: TGTGCCAGCAGCCACGGAGGGGGTTATAGCAATCAGCCCCAGCATTTT
CDR3 protein: CASSHGGGYSNQPQHF

J gene: TRBJ2-1
clone size: once
CDR3 length: 11
D gene: NA
V gene: TRBV5-5
CDR3 DNA: TGTGCCAGCAGGAGGATTTTCGAGCAGTTCTTC
CDR3 protein: CASRRIFEQFF

J gene: TRBJ2-1
clone size: NA
CDR3 length: 14
D gene: NA
V gene: TRBV4-1
CDR3 DNA: TGCGCCAGCAGCCAATCCAGGGCCGACAATGAGCAGTTCTTC
CDR3 protein: CASSQSRADNEQFF

J gene: TRBJ2-1
clone size: few
CDR3 length: 16
D gene: TRBD1
V gene: TRBV4-1
CDR3 DNA: TGCGCCAGCAGCCAAGACAGGACAGGGGGCTGGAATGAGCAGTTCTTC
CDR3 protein: CASSQDRTGGWNEQFF

J gene: TRBJ2-5
clone size: few
CDR3 length: 13
D gene: TRBD1
V gene: TRBV6-1
CDR3 DNA: TGTGCCAGCAGGGGGACAGGGCAAGAGACCCAGTACTTC
CDR3 protein: CASRGTGQETQYF